This entry describes one T cell receptor beta chain. The CDR3 runs 14 residues. Per the germline V gene, CDR1 is SGHAT and CDR2 is FQNNGV. TCRdb passed the PCR reads through MiXCR, listing each CDR3 protein once. The repertoire consists of some 3,400 distinct CDR3 sequences, with approximately 60% occurring once and the leading ten covering approximately 16%. Localized lung adenocarcinoma, a non-small cell lung cancer, affected the donors. The entry originates in a study of CD4 and CD8 cells across lung adenocarcinoma regions. This TCR derives from a female donor with lung adenocarcinoma. The CD4 and CD8 labels of this study may be unreliable. The material sequenced was CD8+ T cells from the margin of a lung tumor. This chain joins TRBV11-2 and TRBJ2-1, with D possibly TRBD2 on 6 matching bases. The closer fit of TRBJ2-7 to the DNA end suggests the J call may be wrong. CDR3 in amino acids: CASSSEALAIEQYF. DNA for the CDR3: TGTGCCAGCAGCTCAGAGGCTCTAGCGATCGAGCAGTACTTC.